This T cell receptor (beta chain) derives from a study of cytomegalovirus exposure and HLA in healthy donors. Amplification used 60 Vbeta primers and 13 Jbeta primers. Original data processing: Unique TCR beta chains totaled roughly 80 million in a later count, with around 10 million of them shared. Clones were sequenced by immunoSEQ multiplex PCR, and TCRdb holds only the in-frame ones, with some missing. That table gives V, J and clone size, and the DNA gave D and trimming. The sample has fewer than 250,000 clones, 65% to 75% seen once. Study observations and caveats: TCR beta chains associated with HLA were, in a later analysis, more clonally expanded than equally common others. A prior analysis recorded that most TCR beta V segments were productive about 87% or about 30% of the time.

On this clone: Its antigen is not known.

Trimming took 4 bases from V and 5 from J, leaving 14 bases between them. CDR3 size: 14 residues. The germline gives CDR1 KGHSH, CDR2 LQKENI. Sequencing input: PBMCs. V and J are TRBV18 and TRBJ2-5; TRBD2 is a possible D gene (5 bases). The source of this sequence is a woman aged 30 to 39 in good health and CMV-seronegative. The CDR3 region is CASSLYREVETQYF. For the CDR3, the DNA is TGTGCCAGCTCACTCTACCGGGAAGTGGAGACCCAGTACTTC.